These 30 T cell receptor beta chains were all obtained from the same sample, sequenced in a study of blood T cell repertoires in COVID-19. The assay was immunoSEQ multiplex PCR, and TCRdb's table has in-frame clones only and misses some. The sample has a few hundred thousand clones, 85% seen once. Sequenced material: peripheral blood. The receptor source for this set is a woman aged 18 to 35 with acute or convalescent COVID-19.

This sequence joins TRBV10-2 and TRBJ2-1; D possibly corresponds to TRBD1 (6 bases). This CDR3 comprises 14 residues. V gave up 6 bases and J gave up 9 bases, with 18 bases separating them. Germline V CDR1 and CDR2: WSHSY, SAAADI. The CDR3 nucleotides read TGCGCCAGCAGCAAACGTCAGGGGCCGGGTGAGCAGTTCTTC. Translation: CASSKRQGPGEQFF.

In this sample, this clone turned up many times. The chain links TRBV7-8 to TRBJ2-2; weak D call: TRBD1 (5 bases). Deletions cut 4 bases from V and 0 bases from J, with 12 bases between. This CDR3 is built from 16 residues. Germline loops: CDR1 SGHVS, CDR2 FQNEAQ. The CDR3 here is CASSYSARANTGELFF. CDR3 DNA sequence: TGTGCCAGCAGCTACTCAGCCAGGGCGAACACCGGGGAGCTGTTTTTT.

The chain couples TRBV2 to TRBJ2-7; unclear D gene. Germline V CDR1 and CDR2: SNHLY, FYNNEI. The CDR3 covers 12 residues. The germline V and J ends were trimmed by 7 bases and 3 bases, with 10 bases remaining between them. The CDR3 spells CASTQVNYEQYF. The CDR3 nucleotides are TGTGCCAGCACCCAGGTGAACTACGAGCAGTACTTC.

The chain joins TRBV7-8 to TRBJ1-5; D gene unclear. In germline, CDR1 is SGHVS, CDR2 FQNEAQ. The CDR3 totals 14 residues. V lost 3 bases and J lost 6, with 12 bases in between. CDR3 in amino acids: CASSFSTSGQPQHF. In nucleotides, the CDR3 is TGTGCCAGCAGCTTTTCCACAAGCGGTCAGCCCCAGCATTTT.

Here the CDR3 reads CASSVSGQGVHEQYF. DNA for the CDR3: TGTGCCAGCAGCGTATCGGGACAGGGAGTCCACGAGCAGTACTTC. V usage is TRBV9 and J usage is TRBJ2-7; 9 nucleotides align to TRBD1. The CDR3 is 15 residues long. V gave up 1 base and J gave up 5 bases; unmatched junction bases: 7. Germline values: CDR1 SGDLS, CDR2 YYNGEE.

The gene calls are TRBV30 and TRBJ2-7; 8 nucleotides line up with TRBD1. J gave up 3 bases and V 5 bases, and 3 bases lay outside the gene matches. CDR1 and CDR2 (germline): GTSNPN, SVGIG (reference sequence). The length of the CDR3 is 12 residues. This CDR3 reads CAWDRGNYEQYF. The CDR3 nucleotides are TGTGCCTGGGACAGGGGAAACTACGAGCAGTACTTC.

The J gene is TRBJ2-6, the V gene TRBV9; 7 bases agree with TRBD2. The CDR3 extends over 22 amino acids. Looked up from germline, CDR1 is SGDLS and CDR2 is YYNGEE. V trimming: 0 bases; J trimming: 2 bases; junction bases outside the gene matches: 20. The DNA of the CDR3 is TGTGCCAGCAGCGTAGCTACGGGGGGAGGGGAAGGGAGAGGACCTGGGGCCAACGTCCTGACTTTC. Protein: CASSVATGGGEGRGPGANVLTF.

The chain uses TRBV6-1 and TRBJ2-7; 7 nucleotides align to TRBD1. The CDR3 covers 14 residues. The germline V gene encodes CDR1 MNHNS and CDR2 SASEGT. Trimming cost V 10 bases and J 0 bases; bases outside gene matches: 9. The CDR3 sequence: CAIQARDSSYEQYF. CDR3 nucleotides: TGTGCCATCCAAGCCCGGGACAGCTCCTACGAGCAGTACTTC.

The genes are TRBV5-6 and TRBJ2-7; 7 positions agree with TRBD1. Germline V gene sequence: CDR1 SGHDT, CDR2 YYEEEE. This CDR3 comprises 14 residues. V shed 0 bases, J shed 4 bases, and the junction held 4 bases outside the gene matches. This chain's CDR3 is CASSLDRGIYEQYF. Here the CDR3 DNA reads TGTGCCAGCAGCTTGGACAGGGGAATATACGAGCAGTACTTC.

V is TRBV10-3 and J is TRBJ2-5, with 11 positions matching TRBD2. V lost 9 bases to trimming and J lost 2 bases; unmatched junction nucleotides: 5. Germline V lookup: CDR1 ENHRY, CDR2 SYGVKD. CDR3 size: 14 residues. CDR3 nucleotides: TGTGCCATACGCGGGACTAGCGGACAAGAGACCCAGTACTTC. Translation: CAIRGTSGQETQYF.

As regards this clone: The same CDR3 also results from other DNA sequences found in this sample. The chain recombines TRBV5-1 with TRBJ1-1; D not resolved. The CDR3 runs to 13 residues. Trimming took 1 base from V and 3 from J, leaving 7 bases between them. Germline V gene lookup returns CDR1 SGHRS and CDR2 YFSETQ. In DNA, the CDR3 is TGCGCCAGCAGCTTGATGGGCGACACTGAAGCTTTCTTT. Protein: CASSLMGDTEAFF.

V is TRBV5-4 and J is TRBJ1-2; D gene unclear. Germline values: CDR1 SGHNT, CDR2 YYREEE (reference sequence). This CDR3 spans 13 amino acids. The V gene lost 3 bases and the J gene lost 8 bases, with 14 bases spanning the gap. The CDR3 nucleotides read TGTGCCAGCAGCTCCCGGTCCGAGGTCGGCTACACCTTC. This translates into CASSSRSEVGYTF.

A note on this clone: Other DNA sequences in the same sample also yield this CDR3. The chain has TRBV24-1 and TRBJ1-1; D is ambiguous. In germline, CDR1 is KGHDR, CDR2 SFDVKD. The CDR3 length is 15 residues. Trimming took 2 bases from V and 1 from J, leaving 10 bases between them. CDR3 nucleotide sequence: TGTGCCACCAGTGATTCGGGAGGCGGGAACACTGAAGCTTTCTTT. Amino acids: CATSDSGGGNTEAFF.

In its sample, this clone was seen once. This chain connects TRBV6-5 to TRBJ2-3, with D perhaps TRBD2 (6 bases). The CDR3 runs 13 residues. Germline lookup yields CDR1 MNHEY and CDR2 SVGAGI. V was shortened by 0 bases and J by 5 bases, with 6 bases between the two germline ends. The CDR3 loop reads CASSYSEGDTQYF. CDR3 nucleotides: TGTGCCAGCAGTTACTCGGAGGGAGATACGCAGTATTTT.

CDR3 DNA: TGTGCCAGCAGTGGGGGCCGGCAGGGTGTCTCTTCACCCCTCCACTTT. This codes for CASSGGRQGVSSPLHF. The chain is built from TRBV2 and TRBJ1-6; possibly TRBD1 for D (5 bases). The CDR3 totals 16 residues. V lost 4 bases and J lost 9, with 19 bases in between. CDR1 and CDR2 (germline): SNHLY, FYNNEI.

There are a few counts of this clone. The chain carries TRBV7-3 and TRBJ2-5; 9 bases match TRBD1. J was trimmed by 4 bases and V by 2 bases; bases with no gene match: 8. The CDR3 runs to 16 residues. CDR1 is SGHTA, CDR2 FQGTGA, per germline. CDR3 in amino acids: CASSLGGDRGRETQYF. DNA for the CDR3: TGTGCCAGCAGCTTAGGTGGCGACAGGGGGAGAGAGACCCAGTACTTC.

The V and J genes are TRBV4-2 and TRBJ2-7; D is unresolved. With 2 bases removed from V and 1 base from J, the gap between germline ends came to 12 bases. The CDR3 spans 15 residues. Germline V gene data show CDR1 as LGHNA and CDR2 as YNFKEQ. CDR3 amino acids: CASSQNPTPSYEQYF. In DNA, the CDR3 is TGTGCCAGCAGCCAAAACCCTACCCCGTCCTACGAGCAGTACTTC.

J is TRBJ2-1 and V is TRBV28; tentative D call: TRBD1 (6 bases). This CDR3 has 15 amino acids. The germline gives CDR1 MDHEN, CDR2 SYDVKM. V shed 6 bases and J shed 4 bases, with 16 bases lying between them. This CDR3 is CASSAPQGSYNEQFF. CDR3 in DNA: TGTGCCAGCAGCGCACCTCAGGGGTCTTACAATGAGCAGTTCTTC.

V is TRBV5-1 and J is TRBJ1-6, with D unresolved. V shed 4 bases and J shed 3 bases, with 8 bases lying between them. From germline, CDR1 is SGHRS and CDR2 YFSETQ. The CDR3 is made up of 14 amino acids. The CDR3 is CASSPASYNSPLHF. CDR3 DNA sequence: TGCGCCAGCAGCCCCGCTAGCTATAATTCACCCCTCCACTTT.

The chain links TRBV29-1 to TRBJ1-1; 10 nucleotides line up with TRBD1. Germline CDR1 is SQVTM and CDR2 is ANQGSEA. Germline trimming cut 7 bases from V and 7 bases from J; bases unmatched to any gene: 12. The CDR3 runs 14 residues. The CDR3 DNA reads TGCAGCGCACCAGGACAGGGGGTAAACGTTGAAGCTTTCTTT. Amino acids: CSAPGQGVNVEAFF.

The CDR3 loop reads CASSSQANTEAFF. In DNA form, the CDR3 reads TGTGCCAGCAGCTCACAGGCTAACACTGAAGCTTTCTTT. V gene TRBV7-9 combines with J gene TRBJ1-1; D might be TRBD1 (5 bases). Germline V gives CDR1 SEHNR, CDR2 FQNEAQ (reference sequence). V dropped 4 bases and J dropped 2 bases, with 8 bases sitting between them. CDR3 length equals 13 residues.

The V gene is TRBV6-5, the J gene TRBJ2-7, with 8 bases that match TRBD1. Germline V CDR1 and CDR2: MNHEY, SVGAGI. The CDR3 spans 14 residues. V was pared by 5 bases and J by 2 bases, with 5 bases of the junction left unmatched. The CDR3 region is CASSKWTGTYEQYF. The CDR3 region has the DNA TGTGCCAGCAGTAAGTGGACAGGGACCTACGAGCAGTACTTC.

The chain joins TRBV6-1 to TRBJ2-4; D is unclear. The V and J ends lost 0 bases and 10 bases respectively, with 7 bases between them. The germline V gene encodes CDR1 MNHNS and CDR2 SASEGT. The CDR3 has 12 amino acids. The CDR3 DNA reads as TGTGCCAGCAGTGAAGCCCCCACAATTCAGTACTTC. This sequence encodes CASSEAPTIQYF.

This sequence joins TRBV10-2 and TRBJ2-1, with 7 bases lining up with TRBD2. CDR1 is WSHSY and CDR2 is SAAADI in the germline V gene. The junction had 2 bases not matched to a gene; V was cut back by 0 bases and J by 9 bases. The CDR3 consists of 13 residues. The CDR3 DNA is TGCGCCAGCAGTGAGTCGGGAGGGGCTGAGCAGTTCTTC. This gives the protein CASSESGGAEQFF.

J is TRBJ2-7 and V is TRBV6-1, with D maybe TRBD2 (7 bases). The V end was cut by 1 base, the J end by 4 bases, with 14 bases between. This CDR3 spans 15 amino acids. Germline V gene data show CDR1 as MNHNS and CDR2 as SASEGT. In DNA form, the CDR3 reads TGTGCCAGCAGTGAAGTGGTGGGGGGGCCGTACGAGCAGTACTTC. Translation gives CASSEVVGGPYEQYF.

The V call is TRBV5-4, the J call TRBJ2-3; 16 bases are shared with TRBD2. The CDR3 consists of 16 residues. V lost 5 bases, J lost 9 bases, and 9 bases stayed unmatched. CDR1 is SGHNT, CDR2 YYREEE, per germline (reference sequence). CDR3 bases: TGTGCCAGCAGTTCCGGGACTAGCGGGGGGGCATGGACGCAGTATTTT. As protein: CASSSGTSGGAWTQYF.

The rearrangement joins TRBV13 to TRBJ1-2; TRBD1 might be the D (6 bases). From germline, CDR1 is PRHDT and CDR2 FYEKMQ (reference sequence). V was shortened by 4 bases and J by 3 bases, with 15 bases between the two germline ends. This CDR3 has 15 amino acids. The CDR3, as DNA: TGTGCCAGCAGCTCTTCACAGGGTTTGGACTATGGCTACACCTTC. Translation: CASSSSQGLDYGYTF.

This chain links TRBV12-5 with TRBJ1-3; D uncertain. V gave up 1 base and J gave up 2 bases, with 6 bases separating them. The CDR3 runs to 14 residues. Germline CDR1 is LGHNT and CDR2 is FRNRAP. In DNA, the CDR3 is TGTGCTAGTGGTTTGGGACACGCTGGAAACACCATATATTTT. Translating it yields CASGLGHAGNTIYF.

The V call is TRBV19, the J call TRBJ1-5; D remains unclear. V dropped 6 bases and J dropped 7 bases, with 13 bases sitting between them. The germline V gene encodes CDR1 LNHDA and CDR2 SQIVND (reference sequence). The CDR3 runs 13 residues. The CDR3 loop reads CASSLLHLQPQHF. The CDR3 nucleotides are TGTGCCAGTAGCCTCCTCCACCTACAGCCCCAGCATTTT.

The rearrangement uses TRBV9 and TRBJ1-1; weak D call: TRBD1 (6 bases). Trimming took 4 bases from V and 11 from J, leaving 15 bases between them. The CDR3 sequence is 12 residues long. In germline, CDR1 is SGDLS, CDR2 YYNGEE. DNA for the CDR3: TGTGCCAGCAGCCCCGAAGGGGGTTTGGCTTTCTTT. Amino acid sequence: CASSPEGGLAFF.